These 6 T cell receptor beta chains share one sample of origin, sequenced in a study of blood T cells in healthy people across ages. Together with a sample-barcoded 5' primer, a J-beta primer mix was included in a second PCR lasting about 7 to 12 cycles. In TCRdb, the 5' RACE reads were re-called with MiXCR into one record per CDR3 protein. In the table there are around 1,800,000 distinct CDR3 sequences, about two fifths of which are singletons. Sequenced material: blood. Every receptor here comes from a human donor in good health.

This clonotype has only a few counts. The chain is built from TRBV24-1 and TRBJ1-2; tentative D call: TRBD1 (6 bases). Looked up from germline, CDR1 is KGHDR and CDR2 is SFDVKD. V was shortened by 7 bases and J by 5 bases, with 22 bases between the two germline ends. CDR3 size: 16 residues. CDR3 in amino acids: CATSAPALDRFYGYTF. DNA of the CDR3: TGTGCCACCAGCGCCCCAGCCCTTGACAGGTTTTATGGCTACACCTTC.

The CDR3 region has the DNA TGCAGCGTTGATTTGGGGGCCAACACTGAAGCTTTCTTT. This codes for CSVDLGANTEAFF. The chain links TRBV29-1 to TRBJ1-1; TRBD1 is a possible D gene (6 bases). The ends were cut back, 3 bases at V and 2 bases at J, with 10 bases in the middle. CDR1 and CDR2 from the germline V gene are SQVTM and ANQGSEA. The CDR3 consists of 13 residues.

The V and J genes are TRBV7-8 and TRBJ1-6, with TRBD1 matching 7 bases. CDR3 length equals 16 residues. Germline values: CDR1 SGHVS, CDR2 FQNEAQ. With V trimmed by 5 bases and J by 7 bases, 11 bases remained unmatched. The CDR3: CASSQRRGLVNSPLHF. As DNA, the CDR3 is TGTGCCAGCAGCCAAAGAAGGGGGCTGGTGAATTCACCCCTCCACTTT.

This chain links TRBV21-1 with TRBJ1-5; no check of the table's D call, TRBD1, against the DNA was made. TRBV21-1 counts as a pseudogene. CDR3 size: 16 residues. The CDR3 bases are TGTGCCAGCAGTAAAACCGGGGGGGTGAGCAATCAGCCCCAGCATTTT. Protein sequence: CASSKTGGVSNQPQHF.

The chain couples TRBV7-2 to TRBJ2-7; D assignment may be TRBD1 or TRBD2 (7 bases each). Germline CDR1 and CDR2: SGHTA and FQGNSA. This CDR3 has 15 amino acids. V lost 5 bases, J lost 0 bases, and 14 bases lay in between. The CDR3 DNA follows: TGTGCCAGCAGCCAGGGGGGGGCCAACTCCTACGAGCAGTACTTC. Amino acids: CASSQGGANSYEQYF.

The chain is built from TRBV9 and TRBJ1-6; D unresolved. Trimming removed 1 base at V and 10 bases at J, with 9 bases between. The length of the CDR3 is 13 residues. Per germline, CDR1 SGDLS and CDR2 YYNGEE. The CDR3 bases are TGTGCCAGCAGCGTAACCGTGGGGTCACCCCTCCACTTT. Translating it yields CASSVTVGSPLHF.